This entry describes one T cell receptor (beta chain). This specimen comes from a study of control samples from healthy donors and cancer patients. The germline gives CDR1 SGHRS, CDR2 YFSETQ. The length of the CDR3 is 18 residues. With 4 bases clipped from V and 2 bases from J, the junction kept 8 bases outside the gene matches. Profiled with immunoSEQ multiplex PCR; TCRdb holds only in-frame clones, not every one. This table has about 50,000 clones, 93% appearing once. This chain connects TRBV5-1 to TRBJ2-1; TRBD2 matches 14 bases. The source material was PBMCs. The TCR originated in a woman in her forties or fifties with head and neck cancer. DNA for the CDR3: TGCGCCAGCAGCCCTGGACTAGCGGGAGGTAGGACCTACAATGAGCAGTTCTTC. It translates to CASSPGLAGGRTYNEQFF.